This TCR beta chain was captured by sequencing in a study of T cell responses to AZD1222 COVID-19 vaccine. Study-wide context: Pooling of second doses given at about 4 or about 12 weeks was done.

General study results and limits: It was only after the peak T cell response that any repertoires were sampled.

A word on this clone: Its antigen is unknown. Different DNA sequences within this sample yield the same CDR3.

The method was immunoSEQ multiplex PCR; TCRdb's version includes in-frame clones alone and lacks a portion of them. The data show roughly 99,000 clones, about nine tenths seen once. The receptor was isolated from an adult in good health. This material consisted of peripheral blood, taken on day 0 of AZD1222 vaccination.

CDR3 in DNA: TGTGCCAGCAGCCAAGTCCGGAACACCATATATTTT. Amino acids: CASSQVRNTIYF. J is TRBJ1-3 and V is TRBV14, with D unresolved. CDR1 is SGHDN, CDR2 FVKESK, per germline. CDR3 size: 12 residues. V was cut by 1 base and J by 7 bases, with 5 bases left in between.